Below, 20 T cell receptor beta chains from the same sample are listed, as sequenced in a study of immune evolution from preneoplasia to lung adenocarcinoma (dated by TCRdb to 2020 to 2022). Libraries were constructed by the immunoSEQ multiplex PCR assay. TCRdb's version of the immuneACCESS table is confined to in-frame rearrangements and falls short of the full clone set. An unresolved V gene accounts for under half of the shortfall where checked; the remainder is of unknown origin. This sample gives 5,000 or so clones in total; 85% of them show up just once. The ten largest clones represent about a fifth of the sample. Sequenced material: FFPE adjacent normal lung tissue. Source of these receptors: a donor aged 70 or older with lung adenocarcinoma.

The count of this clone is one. CDR3 in DNA: TGCGCCAGCAGCCAAGGTACGGGGGGTACGTACGAGCAGTACTTC. Its translation: CASSQGTGGTYEQYF. The chain is built from TRBV4-1 and TRBJ2-7; 7 nucleotides match TRBD2. The germline V gene has CDR1 MGHRA and CDR2 YSYEKL. The CDR3 loop spans 15 amino acids. J lost 4 bases, V lost 1 base, and 7 bases had no gene match.

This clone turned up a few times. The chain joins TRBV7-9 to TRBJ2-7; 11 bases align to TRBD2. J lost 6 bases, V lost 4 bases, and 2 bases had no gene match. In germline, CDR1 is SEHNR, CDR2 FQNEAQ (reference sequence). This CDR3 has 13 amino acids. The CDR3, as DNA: TGTGCCAGCAGCTCAGGACTAGCGGGCGAGCAGTACTTC. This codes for CASSSGLAGEQYF.

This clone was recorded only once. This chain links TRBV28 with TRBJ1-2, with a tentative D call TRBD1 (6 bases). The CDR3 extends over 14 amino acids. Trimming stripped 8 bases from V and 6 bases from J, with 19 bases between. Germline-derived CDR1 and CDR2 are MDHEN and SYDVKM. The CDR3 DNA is TGTGCCAGCTCCCCTGGGGGCAGAAGGAATGGCTACACCTTC. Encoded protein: CASSPGGRRNGYTF.

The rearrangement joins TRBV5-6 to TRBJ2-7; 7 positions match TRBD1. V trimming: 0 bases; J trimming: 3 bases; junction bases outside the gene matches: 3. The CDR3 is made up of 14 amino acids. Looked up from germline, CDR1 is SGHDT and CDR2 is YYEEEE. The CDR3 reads CASSLDAGGYEQYF. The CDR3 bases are TGTGCCAGCAGCTTGGATGCAGGGGGCTACGAGCAGTACTTC.

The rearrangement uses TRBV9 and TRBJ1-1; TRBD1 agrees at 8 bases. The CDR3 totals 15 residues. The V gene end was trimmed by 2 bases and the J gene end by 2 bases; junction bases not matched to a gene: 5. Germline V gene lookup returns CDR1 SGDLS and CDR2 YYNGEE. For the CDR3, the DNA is TGTGCCAGCAGCGTCACAGGGGGAGTCAACACTGAAGCTTTCTTT. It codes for CASSVTGGVNTEAFF.

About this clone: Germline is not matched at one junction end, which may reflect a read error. The CDR3, as DNA: TGTGCCAGCAGTGAAGCGGGAGGAGCAGAGACGCAGTATTTT. The encoded protein is CASSEAGGAETQYF. The chain joins TRBV2 to TRBJ2-3; possibly TRBD2 for D (6 bases). This CDR3 region has 14 residues. CDR1 is SNHLY, CDR2 FYNNEI, per germline.

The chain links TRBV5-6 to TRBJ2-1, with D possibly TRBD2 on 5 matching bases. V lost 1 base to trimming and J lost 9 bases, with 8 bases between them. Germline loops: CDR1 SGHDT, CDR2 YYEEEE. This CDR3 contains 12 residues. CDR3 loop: CASSLWETEQFF. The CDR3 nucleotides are TGTGCCAGCAGCTTGTGGGAGACTGAGCAGTTCTTC.

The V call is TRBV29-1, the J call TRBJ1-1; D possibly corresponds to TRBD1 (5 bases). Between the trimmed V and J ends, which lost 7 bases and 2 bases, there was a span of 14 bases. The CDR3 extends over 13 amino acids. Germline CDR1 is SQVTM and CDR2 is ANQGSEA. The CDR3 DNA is TGCAGCGCCTTGGCAGGGACTAACACTGAAGCTTTCTTT. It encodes CSALAGTNTEAFF. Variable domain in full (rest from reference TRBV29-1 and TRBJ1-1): SAVISQKPSRDICQRGTSLTIQCQVDSQVTMMFWYRQQPGQSLTLIATANQGSEATYESGFVIDKFPISRPNLTFSTLTVSNMSPEDSSIYLCSALAGTNTEAFFGQGTRLTVV.

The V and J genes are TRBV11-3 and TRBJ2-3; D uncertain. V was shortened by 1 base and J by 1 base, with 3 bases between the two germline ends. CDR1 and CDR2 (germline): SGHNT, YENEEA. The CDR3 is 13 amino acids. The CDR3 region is CASSLAGTDTQYF. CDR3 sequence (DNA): TGTGCCAGCAGCTTAGCGGGCACAGATACGCAGTATTTT.

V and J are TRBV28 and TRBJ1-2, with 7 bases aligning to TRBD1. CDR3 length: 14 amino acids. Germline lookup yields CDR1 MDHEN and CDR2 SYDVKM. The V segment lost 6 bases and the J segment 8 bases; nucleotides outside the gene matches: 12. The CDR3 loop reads CASRPDRAIWGYTF. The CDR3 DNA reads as TGTGCCAGCAGACCAGACAGGGCGATATGGGGCTACACCTTC.

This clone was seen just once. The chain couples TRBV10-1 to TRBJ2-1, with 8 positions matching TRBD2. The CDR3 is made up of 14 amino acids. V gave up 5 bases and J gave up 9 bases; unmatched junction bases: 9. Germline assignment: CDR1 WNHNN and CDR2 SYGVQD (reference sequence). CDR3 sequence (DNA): TGCGCCAGCAGTTTCAGCGGGAGAGGGGTTGAGCAGTTCTTC. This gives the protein CASSFSGRGVEQFF.

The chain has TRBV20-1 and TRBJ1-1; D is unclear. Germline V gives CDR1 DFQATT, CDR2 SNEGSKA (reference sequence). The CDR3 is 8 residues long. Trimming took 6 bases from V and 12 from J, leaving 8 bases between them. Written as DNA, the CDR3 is TGCAGTGCCACGAACACTTTCTTT. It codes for CSATNTFF.

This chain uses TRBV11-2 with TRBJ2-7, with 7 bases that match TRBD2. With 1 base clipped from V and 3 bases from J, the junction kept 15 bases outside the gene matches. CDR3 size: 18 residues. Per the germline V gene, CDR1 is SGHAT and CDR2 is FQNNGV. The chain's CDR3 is CASSLVRLGRDGGYEQYF. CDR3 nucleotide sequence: TGTGCCAGCAGCTTAGTGCGGCTGGGGAGGGATGGAGGCTACGAGCAGTACTTC.

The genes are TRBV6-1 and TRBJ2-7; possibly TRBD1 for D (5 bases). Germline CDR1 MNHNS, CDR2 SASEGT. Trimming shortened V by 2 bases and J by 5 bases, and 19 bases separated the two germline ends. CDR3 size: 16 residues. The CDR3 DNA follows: TGTGCCAGCAGTGAAAGTCTGGTCTTTCCAGGGCACGAGCAGTACTTC. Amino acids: CASSESLVFPGHEQYF.

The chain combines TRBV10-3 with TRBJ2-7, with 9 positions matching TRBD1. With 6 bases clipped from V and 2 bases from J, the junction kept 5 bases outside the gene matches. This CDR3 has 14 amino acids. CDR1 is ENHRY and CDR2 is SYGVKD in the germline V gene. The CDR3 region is CAIRGQGRPYEQYF. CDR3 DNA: TGTGCCATCAGGGGACAGGGTCGCCCCTACGAGCAGTACTTC.

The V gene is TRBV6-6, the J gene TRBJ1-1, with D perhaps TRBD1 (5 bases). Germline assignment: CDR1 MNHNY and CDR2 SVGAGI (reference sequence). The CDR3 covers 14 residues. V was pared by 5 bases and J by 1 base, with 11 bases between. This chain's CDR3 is CASSTLGQNTEAFF. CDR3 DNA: TGTGCCAGCAGTACCCTCGGACAGAACACTGAAGCTTTCTTT.

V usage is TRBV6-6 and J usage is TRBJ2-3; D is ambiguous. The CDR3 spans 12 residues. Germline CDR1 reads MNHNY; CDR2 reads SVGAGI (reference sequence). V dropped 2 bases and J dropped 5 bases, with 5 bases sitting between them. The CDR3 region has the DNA TGTGCCAGCAGTTACGGTCGAGATACGCAGTATTTT. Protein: CASSYGRDTQYF.

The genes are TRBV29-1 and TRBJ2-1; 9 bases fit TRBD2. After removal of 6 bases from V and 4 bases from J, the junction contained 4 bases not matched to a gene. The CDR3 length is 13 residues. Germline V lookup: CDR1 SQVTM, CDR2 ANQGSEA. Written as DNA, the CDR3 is TGCAGCGTCCCTCTAGCGGGATACAATGAGCAGTTCTTC. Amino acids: CSVPLAGYNEQFF.

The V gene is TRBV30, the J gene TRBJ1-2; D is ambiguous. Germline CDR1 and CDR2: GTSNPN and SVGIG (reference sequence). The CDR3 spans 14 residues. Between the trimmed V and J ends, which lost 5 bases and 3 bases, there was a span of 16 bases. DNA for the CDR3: TGTGCCTGGCAAATTCGTCCCTCTCACTATGGCTACACCTTC. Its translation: CAWQIRPSHYGYTF.

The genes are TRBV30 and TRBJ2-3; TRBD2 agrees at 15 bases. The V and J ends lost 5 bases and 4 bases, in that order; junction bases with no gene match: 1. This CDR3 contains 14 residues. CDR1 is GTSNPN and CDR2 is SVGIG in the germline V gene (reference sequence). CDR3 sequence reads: CAWGLAGGSDTQYF. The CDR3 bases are TGTGCCTGGGGACTAGCGGGAGGGTCAGATACGCAGTATTTT.